This T cell receptor beta chain is from a study of cytomegalovirus exposure and HLA in healthy donors. Study-level points and caveats: Some V segments, TRBV6-2 and TRBV6-3 among them, were indistinguishable and were therefore excluded.

Turning to this clone: Its antigen is not identified.

This PCR relied on a set of 60 Vbeta primers and 13 Jbeta primers. Libraries were prepared by immunoSEQ multiplex PCR; TCRdb keeps only in-frame clonotypes and omits some of them. This table holds about 190,000 clones, 82% found once. Germline V gene data show CDR1 as SGHTA and CDR2 as FQGTGA. The CDR3 has 12 amino acids. V lost 5 bases to trimming and J lost 5 bases, with 9 bases between them. The TCR originated in a young woman in good health and CMV-seronegative. This chain links TRBV7-3 with TRBJ2-5, with D perhaps matching TRBD2 (5 bases). The sequenced sample was PBMCs. DNA for the CDR3: TGTGCCAGCAGCCCTTCGGGGGAGACCCAGTACTTC. As protein: CASSPSGETQYF.